Listed here are 9 T cell receptor beta chains from one sample, sequenced in a study of T cells after yellow fever vaccination (dated by TCRdb to between 2018 and 2020). The library relied on 5' RACE. TCRdb shows the sequencer as Illumina HiSeq 2500. The public reads were run again by TCRdb, first through fastp at Q25 and then through MiXCR, and only productive beta chains were kept. One record per CDR3 amino acid sequence lists the most common genes and DNA. For this sample there are about 360,000 distinct CDR3 sequences; roughly 6.1% appear just once. In total, the top ten clones hold roughly 15% of the sample. Explained via the paper, the treatment or condition label denotes: live attenuated yellow fever vaccine strain. Here the sequenced sample was PBMCs, taken 5 days after the yellow fever booster vaccination. These receptors came from a man in his thirties or forties who received the YFV17D yellow fever vaccine.

This clonotype was seen more than once but under ten times. This chain links TRBV23-1 with TRBJ2-5; unclear D gene. TRBV23-1 is an ORF for which the function is uncertain. This CDR3 spans 14 amino acids. Between the trimmed V and J ends, which lost 6 bases and 5 bases, there was a span of 16 bases. The CDR3 DNA reads as TGCGCCAGCAGCCATCCGGCTCCTGTGGAGACCCAGTACTTC. Its translation: CASSHPAPVETQYF.

The chain recombines TRBV20-1 with TRBJ2-3; D is tentatively TRBD1 or TRBD2 (5 bases each). V was shortened by 0 bases and J by 5 bases, with 18 bases between the two germline ends. The CDR3 covers 16 residues. CDR1 DFQATT and CDR2 SNEGSKA come from the germline V gene (reference sequence). Here the CDR3 DNA reads TGCAGTGCTAGAGAGGTAGAGGGGACCTGGGGAGATACGCAGTATTTT. Translation gives CSAREVEGTWGDTQYF.

At least ten counts were recorded for this clonotype. The V call is TRBV4-3, the J call TRBJ2-5; D is ambiguous. The CDR3 extends over 14 amino acids. In germline, CDR1 is LGHNA, CDR2 YSLEER. V gave up 6 bases and J gave up 5 bases, with 16 bases separating them. CDR3 nucleotide sequence: TGCGCCAGCAGTCTACTTGGAATGGCGGAGACCCAGTACTTC. Its translation: CASSLLGMAETQYF.

This clonotype was found a few times. This rearrangement joins TRBV15 to TRBJ2-6, with D hard to call. The V end was cut by 0 bases, the J end by 0 bases, with 6 bases between. Germline assignment: CDR1 LNHNV and CDR2 YYDKDF (reference sequence). CDR3 length equals 16 residues. CDR3 loop: CATSRDLGSGANVLTF. DNA of the CDR3: TGTGCCACCAGCAGAGATCTGGGCTCTGGGGCCAACGTCCTGACTTTC.

This clonotype was counted many times. The rearrangement joins TRBV14 to TRBJ2-7; either TRBD1 or TRBD2 may supply D (5 bases each). The germline gives CDR1 SGHDN, CDR2 FVKESK. V was shortened by 1 base and J by 12 bases, with 16 bases between the two germline ends. CDR3 length: 13 residues. This chain's CDR3 is CASSQGVRGLSYF. In nucleotides, the CDR3 is TGTGCCAGCAGCCAAGGGGTTCGGGGCTTGTCGTACTTC.

Only a few counts were recorded for this clonotype. The chain has TRBV5-5 and TRBJ2-2; D is ambiguous. The CDR3 consists of 15 residues. The germline V gene has CDR1 SGHKS and CDR2 YYEKEE (reference sequence). V dropped 2 bases and J dropped 0 bases, with 8 bases sitting between them. The CDR3 nucleotides are TGTGCCAGCAGCTTCGCGCTGACGAACACCGGGGAGCTGTTTTTT. Its protein is CASSFALTNTGELFF.

Many counts were recorded for this clonotype. The V call is TRBV20-1, the J call TRBJ2-3; D perhaps matches TRBD1 (5 bases). The CDR3 sequence is 15 residues long. Germline lookup yields CDR1 DFQATT and CDR2 SNEGSKA (reference sequence). With 0 bases removed from V and 2 bases from J, the gap between germline ends came to 12 bases. The chain's CDR3 is CSARDVVTVTDTQYF. In DNA, the CDR3 is TGCAGTGCTAGAGATGTGGTGACAGTCACAGATACGCAGTATTTT.

The chain recombines TRBV12-3 or TRBV12-4 with TRBJ2-2, with 7 bases lining up with TRBD2. CDR3 length: 13 amino acids. Trimming removed 6 bases from V and 10 bases from J; junction bases left unmatched: 8. As DNA, the CDR3 is TGTGCCAGCAGAACGAGCGGGGTCCTGGAGCTGTTTTTT. This sequence encodes CASRTSGVLELFF.

This clonotype was detected ten times or more. This rearrangement joins TRBV20-1 to TRBJ2-1, with 12 positions matching TRBD1. There are 17 residues in the CDR3. Germline V gene data show CDR1 as DFQATT and CDR2 as SNEGSKA (reference sequence). With 6 bases clipped from V and 9 bases from J, the junction kept 18 bases outside the gene matches. This CDR3 is CSASPPGTGGPRGEQFF. CDR3 nucleotides: TGCAGTGCCTCCCCACCCGGGACAGGGGGCCCCAGGGGTGAGCAGTTCTTC.